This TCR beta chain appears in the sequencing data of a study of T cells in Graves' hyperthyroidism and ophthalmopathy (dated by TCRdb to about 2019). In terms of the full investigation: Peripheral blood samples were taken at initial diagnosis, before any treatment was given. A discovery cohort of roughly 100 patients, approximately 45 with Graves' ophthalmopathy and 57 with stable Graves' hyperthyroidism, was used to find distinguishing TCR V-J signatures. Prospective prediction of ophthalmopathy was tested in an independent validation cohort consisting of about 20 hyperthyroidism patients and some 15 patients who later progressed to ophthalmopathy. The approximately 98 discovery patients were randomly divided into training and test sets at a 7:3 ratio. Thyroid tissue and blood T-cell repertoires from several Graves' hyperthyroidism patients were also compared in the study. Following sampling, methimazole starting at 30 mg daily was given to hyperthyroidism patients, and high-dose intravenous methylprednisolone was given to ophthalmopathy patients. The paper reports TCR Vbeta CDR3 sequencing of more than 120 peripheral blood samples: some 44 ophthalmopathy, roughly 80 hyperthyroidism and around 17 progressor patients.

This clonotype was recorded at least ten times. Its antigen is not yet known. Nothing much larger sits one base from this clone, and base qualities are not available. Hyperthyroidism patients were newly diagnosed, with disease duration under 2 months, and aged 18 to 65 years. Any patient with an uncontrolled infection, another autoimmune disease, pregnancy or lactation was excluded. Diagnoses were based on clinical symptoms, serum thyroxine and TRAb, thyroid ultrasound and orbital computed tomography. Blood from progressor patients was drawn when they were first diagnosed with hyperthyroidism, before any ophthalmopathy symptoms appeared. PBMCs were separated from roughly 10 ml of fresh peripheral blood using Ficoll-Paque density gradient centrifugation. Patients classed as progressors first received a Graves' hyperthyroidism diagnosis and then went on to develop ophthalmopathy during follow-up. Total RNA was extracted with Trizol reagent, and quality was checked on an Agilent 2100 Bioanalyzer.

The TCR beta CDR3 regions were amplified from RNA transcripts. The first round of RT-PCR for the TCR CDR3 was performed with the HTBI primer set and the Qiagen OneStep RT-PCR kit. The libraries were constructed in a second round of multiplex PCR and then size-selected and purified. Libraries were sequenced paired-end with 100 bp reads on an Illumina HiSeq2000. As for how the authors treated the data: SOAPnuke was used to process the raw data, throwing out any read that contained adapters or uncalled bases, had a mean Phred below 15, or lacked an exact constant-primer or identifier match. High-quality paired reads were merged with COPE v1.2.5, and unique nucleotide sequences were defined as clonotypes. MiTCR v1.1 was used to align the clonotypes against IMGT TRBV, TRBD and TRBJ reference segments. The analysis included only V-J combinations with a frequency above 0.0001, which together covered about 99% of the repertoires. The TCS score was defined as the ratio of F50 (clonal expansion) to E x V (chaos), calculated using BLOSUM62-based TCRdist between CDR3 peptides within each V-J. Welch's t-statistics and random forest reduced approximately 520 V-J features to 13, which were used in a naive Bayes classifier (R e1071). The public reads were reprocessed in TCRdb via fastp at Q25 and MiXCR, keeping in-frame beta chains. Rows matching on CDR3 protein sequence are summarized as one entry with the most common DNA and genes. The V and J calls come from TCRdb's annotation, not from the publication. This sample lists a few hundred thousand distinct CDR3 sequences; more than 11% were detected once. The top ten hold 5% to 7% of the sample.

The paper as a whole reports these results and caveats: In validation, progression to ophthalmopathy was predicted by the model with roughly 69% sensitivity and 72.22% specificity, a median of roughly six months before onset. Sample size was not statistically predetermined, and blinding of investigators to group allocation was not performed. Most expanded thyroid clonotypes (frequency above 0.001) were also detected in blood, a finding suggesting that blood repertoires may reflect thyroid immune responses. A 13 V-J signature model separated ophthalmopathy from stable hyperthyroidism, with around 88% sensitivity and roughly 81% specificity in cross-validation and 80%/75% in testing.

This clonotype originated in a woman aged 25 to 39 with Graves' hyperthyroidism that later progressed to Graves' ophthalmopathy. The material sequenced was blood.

The CDR3 reads CASSSSGAPHNEKLFF. The sequenced DNA: TGTGCCAGCAGTTCCAGTGGGGCCCCGCATAATGAAAAACTGTTTTTT. The chain is encoded by TRBV27 joined to TRBJ1-4; TRBD1 could be the D gene, as 5 bases match. In the germline V gene (reference sequence), CDR1 corresponds to MNHEY and CDR2 to SMNVEV. Deletion took 4 bases off V and 4 bases off J, with a span of 16 bases between the germline ends. Including cysteine and phenylalanine, the CDR3 has 16 amino acids. Just the 48-base CDR3 DNA is kept, in frame starting at base 1. Where the CDR3 stops, the reference TRBV27 and TRBJ1-4 genes take over; the full variable domain is EAQVTQNPRYLITVTGKKLTVTCSQNMNHEYMSWYRQDPGLGLRQIYYSMNVEVTDKGDVPEGYKVSRKEKRNFPLILESPSPNQTSLYFCASSSSGAPHNEKLFFGSGTQLSVL.